This TCR beta chain was retrieved from a study of technical replicates of blood from a few donors. The protocol was immunoSEQ multiplex PCR, while the TCRdb copy is restricted to in-frame clones and leaves out a portion. This table has some 77,000 clones, more than 85% appearing once. The material sequenced was T cells isolated from PBMCs. The source of this sequence is a human donor in good health.

The CDR3 is CASSVGLTSGRWYGELFF. CDR3 DNA sequence: TGTGCCAGCAGCGTCGGCCTTACTAGCGGGAGATGGTACGGGGAGCTGTTTTTT. The chain joins TRBV9 to TRBJ2-2; 11 bases fit TRBD2. The germline V gene encodes CDR1 SGDLS and CDR2 YYNGEE. The trim removed 2 bases at V and 7 bases at J, leaving 13 bases unmatched. CDR3 length: 18 amino acids.